Sequencing of this TCR beta chain was carried out in a study of Ad26.COV2.S vaccination and SARS-CoV-2 variants. Study summary: Intramuscular Ad26.COV2.S doses were given once or twice, 56 days apart.

Trimming at V came to 4 bases and at J to 4 bases, leaving 6 bases not matched to a gene. CDR1 LGHDT and CDR2 YNNKEL come from the germline V gene (reference sequence). There are 15 residues in the CDR3. Sequencing was performed with immunoSEQ multiplex PCR; in TCRdb, only in-frame clones are kept and a portion is missing. The repertoire holds some 240,000 clones, with 87% as singletons. The treatment was: 15 to 20 received Ad26.COV2.S at low or high dose, single or two shots; about 5 received placebo; per-sample allocation not given. Sampling was performed 63 days after the first vaccine or placebo injection.

This TCR came from a person aged 18 to 59 who received the Ad26.COV2.S COVID-19 vaccine or a placebo. The J gene is TRBJ2-2, the V gene TRBV3-1 (or the pseudogene TRBV3-2); 7 bases fit TRBD1. The material sequenced was peripheral blood, taken in a trial of Ad26.COV2.S vaccine versus placebo. The CDR3 bases are TGTGCCAGCAGCCCGGGACAGACTTTCACCGGGGAGCTGTTTTTT. Protein sequence: CASSPGQTFTGELFF.